This TCR beta chain was sequenced during a study of OX40 agonist ivuxolimab in advanced cancers. TCRdb's table, derived via immunoSEQ multiplex PCR, lists solely in-frame clones and lacks some. Of some 35,000 clones in the sample, about three quarters are singletons; the top ten hold about 8.8%. Trimming took off 7 bases at V and 1 base at J, with 20 bases between the two ends. The germline gives CDR1 SGHRS, CDR2 YFSETQ. This CDR3 has 16 residues. Material: CD4+ or CD8+ T cells sorted from blood, obtained in a trial of the OX40 agonist ivuxolimab. This TCR derives from an adult with an advanced solid tumor such as melanoma, head and neck, liver or kidney cancer. The chain uses TRBV5-1 and TRBJ1-1; possible D gene TRBD1, 5 bases. DNA of the CDR3: TGCGCCAGCGGTTCTGTCTTGGGACCAAGGAACACTGAAGCTTTCTTT. Translating gives CASGSVLGPRNTEAFF.